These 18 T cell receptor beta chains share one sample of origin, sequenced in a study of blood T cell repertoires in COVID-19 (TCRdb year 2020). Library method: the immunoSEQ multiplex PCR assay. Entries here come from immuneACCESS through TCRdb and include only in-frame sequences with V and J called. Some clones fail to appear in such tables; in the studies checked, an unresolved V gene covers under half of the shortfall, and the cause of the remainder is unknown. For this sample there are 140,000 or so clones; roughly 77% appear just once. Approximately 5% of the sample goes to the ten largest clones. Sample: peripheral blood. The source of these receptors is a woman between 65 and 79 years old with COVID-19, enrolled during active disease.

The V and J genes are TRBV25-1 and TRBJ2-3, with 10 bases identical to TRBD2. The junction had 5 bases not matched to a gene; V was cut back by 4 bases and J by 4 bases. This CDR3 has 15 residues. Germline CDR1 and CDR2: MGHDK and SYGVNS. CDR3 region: CASSGSGGPPDTQYF. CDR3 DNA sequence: TGTGCCAGCAGTGGTAGCGGGGGGCCCCCAGATACGCAGTATTTT.

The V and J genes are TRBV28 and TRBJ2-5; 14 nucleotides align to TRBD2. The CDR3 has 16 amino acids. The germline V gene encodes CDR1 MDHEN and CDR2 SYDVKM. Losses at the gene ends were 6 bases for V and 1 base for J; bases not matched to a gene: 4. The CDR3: CASRDGTSGGQETQYF. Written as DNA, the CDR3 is TGTGCCAGCAGAGACGGGACTAGCGGGGGCCAAGAGACCCAGTACTTC.

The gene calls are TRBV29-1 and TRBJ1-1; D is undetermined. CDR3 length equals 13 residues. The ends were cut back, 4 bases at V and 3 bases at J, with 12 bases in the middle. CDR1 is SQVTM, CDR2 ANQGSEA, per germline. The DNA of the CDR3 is TGCAGCGTTGGGGTGGGTCGGGACACTGAAGCTTTCTTT. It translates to CSVGVGRDTEAFF.

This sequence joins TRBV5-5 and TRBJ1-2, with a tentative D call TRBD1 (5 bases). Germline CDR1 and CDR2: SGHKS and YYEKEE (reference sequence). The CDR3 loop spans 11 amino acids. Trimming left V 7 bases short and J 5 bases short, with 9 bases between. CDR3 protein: CASDSYYGYTF. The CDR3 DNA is TGTGCCAGCGACAGTTATTATGGCTACACCTTC.

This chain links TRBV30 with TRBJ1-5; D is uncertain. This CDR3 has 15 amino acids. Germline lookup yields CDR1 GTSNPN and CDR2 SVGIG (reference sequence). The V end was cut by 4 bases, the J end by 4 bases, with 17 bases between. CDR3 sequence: CAWKEAGFANQPQHF. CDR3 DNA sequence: TGTGCCTGGAAGGAAGCAGGTTTCGCGAATCAGCCCCAGCATTTT.

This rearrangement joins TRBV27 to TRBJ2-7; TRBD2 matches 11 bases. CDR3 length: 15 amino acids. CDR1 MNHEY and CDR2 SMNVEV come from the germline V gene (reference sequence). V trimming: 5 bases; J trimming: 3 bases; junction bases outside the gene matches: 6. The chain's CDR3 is CASSILAGGVYEQYF. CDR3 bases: TGTGCCAGCAGTATTCTAGCGGGGGGCGTCTACGAGCAGTACTTC.

CDR3 nucleotides: TGTGCCAGCAGCTTAGTCGGGATCGAGACCCAGTACTTC. Amino acid sequence: CASSLVGIETQYF. This chain uses TRBV11-1 with TRBJ2-5, with D possibly matching TRBD2 (5 bases). The CDR3 contains 13 residues. The V end was cut by 1 base, the J end by 5 bases, with 8 bases between. Germline values: CDR1 SGHAT, CDR2 FQDESV (reference sequence).

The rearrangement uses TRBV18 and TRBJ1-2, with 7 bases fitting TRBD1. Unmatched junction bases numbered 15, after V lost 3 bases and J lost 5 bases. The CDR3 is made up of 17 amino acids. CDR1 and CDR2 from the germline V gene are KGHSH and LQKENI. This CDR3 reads CASSPPTRDSSPYGYTF. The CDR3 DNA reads TGTGCCAGCTCACCTCCGACACGGGACAGCTCCCCTTATGGCTACACCTTC. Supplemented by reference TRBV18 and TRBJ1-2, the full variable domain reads NAGVMQNPRHLVRRRGQEARLRCSPMKGHSHVYWYRQLPEEGLKFMVYLQKENIIDESGMPKERFSAEFPKEGPSILRIQQVVRGDSAAYFCASSPPTRDSSPYGYTFGSGTRLTVV.

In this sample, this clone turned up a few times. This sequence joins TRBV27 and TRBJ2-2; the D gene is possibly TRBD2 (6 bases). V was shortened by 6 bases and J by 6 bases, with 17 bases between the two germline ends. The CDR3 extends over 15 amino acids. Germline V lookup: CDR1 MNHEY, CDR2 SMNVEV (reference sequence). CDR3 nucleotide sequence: TGTGCCAGCAGGCCCGGGAGTCAGCAGGCCGGGGAGCTGTTTTTT. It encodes CASRPGSQQAGELFF.

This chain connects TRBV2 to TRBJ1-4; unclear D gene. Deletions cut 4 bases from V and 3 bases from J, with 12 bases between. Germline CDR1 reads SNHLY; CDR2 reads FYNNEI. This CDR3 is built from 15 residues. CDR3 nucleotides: TGTGCCAGCAGTGCCGGGGAGGCGTCTAATGAAAAACTGTTTTTT. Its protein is CASSAGEASNEKLFF.

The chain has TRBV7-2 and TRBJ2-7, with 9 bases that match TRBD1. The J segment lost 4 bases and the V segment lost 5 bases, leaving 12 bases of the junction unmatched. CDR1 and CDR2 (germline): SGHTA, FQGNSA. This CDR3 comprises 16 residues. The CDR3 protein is CASSPAPGTGLYEQYF. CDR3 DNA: TGTGCCAGCAGCCCGGCCCCCGGGACAGGGCTATACGAGCAGTACTTC.

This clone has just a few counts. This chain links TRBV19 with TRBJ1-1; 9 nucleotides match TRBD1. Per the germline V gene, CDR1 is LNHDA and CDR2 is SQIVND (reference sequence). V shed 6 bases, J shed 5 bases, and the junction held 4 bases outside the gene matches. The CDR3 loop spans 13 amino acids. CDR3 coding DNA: TGTGCCAGTAGCAACAGGGGGCTTACTGAAGCTTTCTTT. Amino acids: CASSNRGLTEAFF. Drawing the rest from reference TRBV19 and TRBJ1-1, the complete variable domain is DGGITQSPKYLFRKEGQNVTLSCEQNLNHDAMYWYRQDPGQGLRLIYYSQIVNDFQKGDIAEGYSVSREKKESFPLTVTSAQKNPTAFYLCASSNRGLTEAFFGQGTRLTVV.

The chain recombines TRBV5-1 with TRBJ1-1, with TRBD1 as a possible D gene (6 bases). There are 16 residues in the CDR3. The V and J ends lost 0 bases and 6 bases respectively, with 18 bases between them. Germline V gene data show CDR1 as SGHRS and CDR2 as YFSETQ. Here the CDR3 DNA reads TGCGCCAGCAGCTTGGTTGTTGGACAGCATATCGCTGAAGCTTTCTTT. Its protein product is CASSLVVGQHIAEAFF.

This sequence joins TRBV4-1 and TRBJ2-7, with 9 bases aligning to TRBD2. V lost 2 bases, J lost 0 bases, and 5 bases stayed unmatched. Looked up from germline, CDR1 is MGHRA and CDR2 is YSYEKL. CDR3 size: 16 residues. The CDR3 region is CASSQTLAGRSYEQYF. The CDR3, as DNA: TGCGCCAGCAGCCAAACGCTAGCGGGGCGCTCCTACGAGCAGTACTTC.

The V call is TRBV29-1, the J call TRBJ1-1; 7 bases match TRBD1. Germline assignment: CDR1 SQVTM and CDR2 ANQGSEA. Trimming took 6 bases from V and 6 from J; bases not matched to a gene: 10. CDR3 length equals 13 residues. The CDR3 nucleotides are TGCAGCGTCCACCGGGACAGTATCTCTGAAGCTTTCTTT. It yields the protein CSVHRDSISEAFF.

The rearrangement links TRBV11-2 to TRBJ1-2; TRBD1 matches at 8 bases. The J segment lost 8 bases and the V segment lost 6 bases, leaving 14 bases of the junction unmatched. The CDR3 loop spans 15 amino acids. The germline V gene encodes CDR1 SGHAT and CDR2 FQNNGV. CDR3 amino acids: CASSNSMGQVIGYTF. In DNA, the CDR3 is TGTGCCAGCAGTAACTCGATGGGACAGGTGATAGGCTACACCTTC.

The CDR3 sequence: CASAGPGEKLFF. DNA for the CDR3: TGTGCCAGCGCGGGGCCGGGGGAAAAACTGTTTTTT. This rearrangement joins TRBV19 to TRBJ1-4; tentatively, D is TRBD1 (5 bases). Germline CDR1 is LNHDA and CDR2 is SQIVND (reference sequence). The ends were cut back, 9 bases at V and 8 bases at J, with 13 bases in the middle. This CDR3 comprises 12 residues.

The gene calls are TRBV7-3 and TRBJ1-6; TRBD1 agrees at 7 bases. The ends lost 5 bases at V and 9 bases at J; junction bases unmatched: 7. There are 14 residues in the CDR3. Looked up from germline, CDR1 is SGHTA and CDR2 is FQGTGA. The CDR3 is CASSRDRVASPLHF. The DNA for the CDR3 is TGTGCCAGCAGCCGAGACAGGGTGGCTTCACCCCTCCACTTT. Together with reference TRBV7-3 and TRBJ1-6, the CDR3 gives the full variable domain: GAGVSQTPSNKVTEKGKYVELRCDPISGHTALYWYRQSLGQGPEFLIYFQGTGAADDSGLPNDRFFAVRPEGSVSTLKIQRTERGDSAVYLCASSRDRVASPLHFGNGTRLTVT.